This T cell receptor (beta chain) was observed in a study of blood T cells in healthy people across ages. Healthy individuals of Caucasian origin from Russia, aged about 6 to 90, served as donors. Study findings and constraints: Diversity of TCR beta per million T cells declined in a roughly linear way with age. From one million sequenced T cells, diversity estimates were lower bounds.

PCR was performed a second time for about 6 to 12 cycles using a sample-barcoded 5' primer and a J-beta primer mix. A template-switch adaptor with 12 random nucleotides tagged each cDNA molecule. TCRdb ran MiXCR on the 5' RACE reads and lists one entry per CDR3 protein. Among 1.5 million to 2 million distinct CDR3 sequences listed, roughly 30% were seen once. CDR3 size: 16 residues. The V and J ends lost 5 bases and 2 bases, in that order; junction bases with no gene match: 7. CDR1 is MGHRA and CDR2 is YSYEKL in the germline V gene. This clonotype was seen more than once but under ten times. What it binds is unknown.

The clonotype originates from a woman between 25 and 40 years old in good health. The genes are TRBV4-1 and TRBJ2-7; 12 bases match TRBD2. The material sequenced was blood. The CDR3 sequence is CASSNSLAGGPYEQYF. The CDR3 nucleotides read TGCGCCAGCAGCAACTCTCTAGCGGGAGGGCCCTACGAGCAGTACTTC.